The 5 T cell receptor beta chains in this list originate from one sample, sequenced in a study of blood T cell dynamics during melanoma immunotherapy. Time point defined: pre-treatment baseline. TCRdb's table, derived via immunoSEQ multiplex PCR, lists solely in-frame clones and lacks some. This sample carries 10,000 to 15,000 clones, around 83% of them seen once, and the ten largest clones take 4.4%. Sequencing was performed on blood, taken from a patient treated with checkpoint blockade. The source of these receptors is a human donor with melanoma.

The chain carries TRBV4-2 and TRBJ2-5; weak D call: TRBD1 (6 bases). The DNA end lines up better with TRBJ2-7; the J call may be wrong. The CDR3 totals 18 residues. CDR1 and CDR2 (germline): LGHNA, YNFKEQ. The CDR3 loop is CASSQGAPTGTSSYEQYF. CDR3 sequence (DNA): TGTGCCAGCAGCCAAGGTGCCCCTACAGGGACCAGCTCCTACGAGCAGTACTTC.

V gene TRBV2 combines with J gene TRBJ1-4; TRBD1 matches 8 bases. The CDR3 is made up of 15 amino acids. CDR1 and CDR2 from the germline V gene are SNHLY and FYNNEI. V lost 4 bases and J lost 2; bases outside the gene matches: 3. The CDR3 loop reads CASSGQGSTNEKLFF. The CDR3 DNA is TGTGCCAGCAGTGGACAGGGGAGCACTAATGAAAAACTGTTTTTT.

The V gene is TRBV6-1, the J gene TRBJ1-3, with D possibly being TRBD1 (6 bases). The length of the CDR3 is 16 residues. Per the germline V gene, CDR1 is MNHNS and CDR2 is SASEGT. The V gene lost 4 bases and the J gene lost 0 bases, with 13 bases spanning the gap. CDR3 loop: CASSAQGRYSGNTIYF. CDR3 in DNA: TGTGCCAGCAGTGCACAGGGAAGGTACTCTGGAAACACCATATATTTT.

The CDR3 bases are TGTGCCAGCAGTTACTCGGGGCAGGGTGGTACTGAGCAGTTCTTC. Translated: CASSYSGQGGTEQFF. V gene TRBV6-6 combines with J gene TRBJ2-1; perhaps TRBD1 as D (5 bases). From germline, CDR1 is MNHNY and CDR2 SVGAGI (reference sequence). V was pared by 0 bases and J by 9 bases, with 15 bases between. The length of the CDR3 is 15 residues.

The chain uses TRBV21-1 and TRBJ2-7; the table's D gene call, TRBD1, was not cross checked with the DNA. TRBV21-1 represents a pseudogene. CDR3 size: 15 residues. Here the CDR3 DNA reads TGTGCCAGCAGCGCCGACCGGGACAGGGTGTACGAGCAGTACTTC. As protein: CASSADRDRVYEQYF.